This TCR beta chain comes out of a study of blood T cell repertoires in COVID-19. Study in general: Samples of COVID-19 (acute and convalescent) were obtained from the United States, Italy and Spain. PBMCs, B-cell-depleted T cells, or T cells provided the cDNA or gDNA that made up the material.

CDR1 and CDR2 (germline): MGHRA, YSYEKL. The V and J ends lost 0 bases and 10 bases respectively, with 21 bases between them. CDR3 length equals 16 residues. Source study methods: Estimated nucleated cell counts came from reference gene primer amplification. Repertoires were generated with immunoSEQ multiplex PCR, while TCRdb's copy carries only in-frame clones and drops some. That table gives V, J and clone size, and the DNA gave D and trimming. This sample has about 170,000 clones, with more than 70% found just once. The chain employs TRBV4-1 and TRBJ1-1, with D perhaps matching TRBD1 (6 bases). Source material: peripheral blood. This receptor was taken from a woman at least 80 years old with active or convalescent COVID-19. In nucleotides, the CDR3 is TGCGCCAGCAGCCAAGAGGCCTTTCAGGGGAATAGTGCAGCTTTCTTT. Translation: CASSQEAFQGNSAAFF.